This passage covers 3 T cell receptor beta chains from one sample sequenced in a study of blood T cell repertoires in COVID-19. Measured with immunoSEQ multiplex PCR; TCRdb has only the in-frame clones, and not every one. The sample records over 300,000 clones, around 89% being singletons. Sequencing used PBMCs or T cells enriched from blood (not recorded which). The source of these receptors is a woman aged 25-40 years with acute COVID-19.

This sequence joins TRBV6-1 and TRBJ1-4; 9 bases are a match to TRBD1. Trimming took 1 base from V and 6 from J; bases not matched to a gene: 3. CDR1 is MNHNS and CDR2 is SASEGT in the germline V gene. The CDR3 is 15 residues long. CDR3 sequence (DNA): TGTGCCAGCAGTGAAGGGACAGGGGCGGATGAAAAACTGTTTTTT. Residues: CASSEGTGADEKLFF.

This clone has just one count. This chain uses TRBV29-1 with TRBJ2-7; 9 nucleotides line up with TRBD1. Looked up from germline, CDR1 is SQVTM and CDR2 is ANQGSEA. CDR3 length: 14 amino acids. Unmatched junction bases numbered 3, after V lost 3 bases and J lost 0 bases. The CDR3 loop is CSVDGDRDSYEQYF. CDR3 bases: TGCAGCGTTGACGGGGACAGGGACTCCTACGAGCAGTACTTC.

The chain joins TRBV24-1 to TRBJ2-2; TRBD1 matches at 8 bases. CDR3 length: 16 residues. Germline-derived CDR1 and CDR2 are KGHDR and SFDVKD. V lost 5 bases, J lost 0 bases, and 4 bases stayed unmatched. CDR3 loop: CATSGTGMTNTGELFF. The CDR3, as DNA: TGTGCCACCAGTGGGACAGGGATGACGAACACCGGGGAGCTGTTTTTT.